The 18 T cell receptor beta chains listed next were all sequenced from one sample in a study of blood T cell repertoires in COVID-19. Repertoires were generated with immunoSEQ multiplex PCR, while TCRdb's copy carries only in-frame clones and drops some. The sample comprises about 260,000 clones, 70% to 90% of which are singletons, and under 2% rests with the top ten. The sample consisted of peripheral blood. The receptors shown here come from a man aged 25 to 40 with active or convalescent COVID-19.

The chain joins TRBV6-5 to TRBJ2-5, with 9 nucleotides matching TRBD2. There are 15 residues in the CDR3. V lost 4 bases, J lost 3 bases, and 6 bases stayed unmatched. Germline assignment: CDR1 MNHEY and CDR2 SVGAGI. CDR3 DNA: TGTGCCAGCAGTTTAACGCGGGGGGGGAAAGAGACCCAGTACTTC. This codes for CASSLTRGGKETQYF.

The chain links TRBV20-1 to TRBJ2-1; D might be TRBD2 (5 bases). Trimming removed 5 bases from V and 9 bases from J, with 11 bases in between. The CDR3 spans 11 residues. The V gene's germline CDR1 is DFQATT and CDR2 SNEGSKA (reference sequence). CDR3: CSARTGIEQFF. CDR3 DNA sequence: TGCAGTGCTCGGACCGGGATTGAGCAGTTCTTC.

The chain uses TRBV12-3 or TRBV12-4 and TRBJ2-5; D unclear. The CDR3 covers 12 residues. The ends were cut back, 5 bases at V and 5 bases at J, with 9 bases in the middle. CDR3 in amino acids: CASSPGLETQYF. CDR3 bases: TGTGCCAGCAGTCCCGGGTTGGAGACCCAGTACTTC.

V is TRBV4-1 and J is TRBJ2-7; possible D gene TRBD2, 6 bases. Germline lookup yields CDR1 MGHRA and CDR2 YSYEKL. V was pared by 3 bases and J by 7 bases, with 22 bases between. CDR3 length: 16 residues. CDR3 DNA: TGCGCCAGCAGCCACCCAGGAGCGGGCCCTGCGGGGGAGCAGTACTTC. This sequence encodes CASSHPGAGPAGEQYF.

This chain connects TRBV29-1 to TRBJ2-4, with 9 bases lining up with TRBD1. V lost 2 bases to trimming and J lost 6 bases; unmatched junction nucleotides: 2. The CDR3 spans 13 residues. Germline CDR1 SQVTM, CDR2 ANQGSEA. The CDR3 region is CSVERQGGNIQYF. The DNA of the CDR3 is TGCAGCGTTGAAAGACAGGGGGGAAACATTCAGTACTTC.

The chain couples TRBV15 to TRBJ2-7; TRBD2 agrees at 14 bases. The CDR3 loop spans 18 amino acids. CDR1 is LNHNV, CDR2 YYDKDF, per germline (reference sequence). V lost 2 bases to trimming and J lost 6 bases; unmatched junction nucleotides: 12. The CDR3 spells CATSRTRIGTSGGREQYF. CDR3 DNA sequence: TGTGCCACCAGCAGAACTAGGATAGGGACTAGCGGGGGTCGCGAGCAGTACTTC.

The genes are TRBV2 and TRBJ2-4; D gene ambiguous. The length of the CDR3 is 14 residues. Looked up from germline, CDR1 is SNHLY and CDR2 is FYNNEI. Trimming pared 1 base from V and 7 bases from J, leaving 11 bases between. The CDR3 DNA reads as TGTGCCAGCAGTGAAGGTTTTTCGAGGAACATTCAGTACTTC. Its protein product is CASSEGFSRNIQYF.

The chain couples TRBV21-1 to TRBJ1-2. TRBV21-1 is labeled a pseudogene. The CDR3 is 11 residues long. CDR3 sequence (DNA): TGTGCCAGCAGTCTAGCGCGGGGCTACACCTTC. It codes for CASSLARGYTF.

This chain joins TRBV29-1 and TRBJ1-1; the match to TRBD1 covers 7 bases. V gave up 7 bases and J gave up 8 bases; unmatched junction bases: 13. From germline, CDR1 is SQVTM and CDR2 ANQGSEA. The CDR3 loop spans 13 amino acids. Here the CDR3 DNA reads TGCAGCGCGGCGACAGGGACTCGTGTGGAAGCTTTCTTT. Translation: CSAATGTRVEAFF. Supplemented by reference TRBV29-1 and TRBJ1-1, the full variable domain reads SAVISQKPSRDICQRGTSLTIQCQVDSQVTMMFWYRQQPGQSLTLIATANQGSEATYESGFVIDKFPISRPNLTFSTLTVSNMSPEDSSIYLCSAATGTRVEAFFGQGTRLTVV.

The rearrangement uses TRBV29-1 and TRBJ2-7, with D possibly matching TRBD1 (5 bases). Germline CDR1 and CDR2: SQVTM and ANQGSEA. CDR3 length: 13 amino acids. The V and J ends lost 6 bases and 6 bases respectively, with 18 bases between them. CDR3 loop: CSVTRWQGFEQYF. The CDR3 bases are TGCAGCGTGACAAGGTGGCAGGGCTTCGAGCAGTACTTC.

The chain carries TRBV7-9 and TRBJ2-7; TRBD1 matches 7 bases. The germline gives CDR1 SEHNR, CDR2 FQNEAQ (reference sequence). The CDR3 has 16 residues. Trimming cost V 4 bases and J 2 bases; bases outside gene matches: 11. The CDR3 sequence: CASSSEGQRYTYEQYF. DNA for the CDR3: TGTGCCAGCAGCTCCGAGGGACAGCGATACACCTACGAGCAGTACTTC.

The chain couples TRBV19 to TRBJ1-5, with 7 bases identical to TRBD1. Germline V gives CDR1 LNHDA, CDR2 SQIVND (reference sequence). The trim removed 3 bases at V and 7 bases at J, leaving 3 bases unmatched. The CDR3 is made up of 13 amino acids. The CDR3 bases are TGTGCCAGTAGTATGACAGGGAGGCAGCCCCAGCATTTT. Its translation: CASSMTGRQPQHF.

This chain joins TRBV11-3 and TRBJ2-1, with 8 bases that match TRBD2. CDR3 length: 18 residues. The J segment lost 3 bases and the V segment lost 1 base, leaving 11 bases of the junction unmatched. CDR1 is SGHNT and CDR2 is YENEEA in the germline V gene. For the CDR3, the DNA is TGTGCCAGCAGCTTAGGATCGGGTAGCGGGAAGATCTACAATGAGCAGTTCTTC. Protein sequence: CASSLGSGSGKIYNEQFF.

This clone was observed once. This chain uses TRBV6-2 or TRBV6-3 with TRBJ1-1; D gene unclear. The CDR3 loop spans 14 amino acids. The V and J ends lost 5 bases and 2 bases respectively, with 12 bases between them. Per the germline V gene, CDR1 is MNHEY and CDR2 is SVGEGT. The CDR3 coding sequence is TGTGCCAGCAGTAATTTTGAGAAAAACACTGAAGCTTTCTTT. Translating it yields CASSNFEKNTEAFF.

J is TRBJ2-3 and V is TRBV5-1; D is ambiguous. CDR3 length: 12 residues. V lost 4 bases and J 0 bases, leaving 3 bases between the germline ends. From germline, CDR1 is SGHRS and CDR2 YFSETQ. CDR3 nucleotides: TGCGCCAGCAGCACTAGCACAGATACGCAGTATTTT. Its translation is CASSTSTDTQYF.

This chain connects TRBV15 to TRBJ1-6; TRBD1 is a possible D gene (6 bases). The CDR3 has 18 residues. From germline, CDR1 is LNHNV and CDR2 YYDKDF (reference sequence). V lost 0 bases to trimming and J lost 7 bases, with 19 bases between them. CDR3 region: CATSRDQYSDSYNSPLHF. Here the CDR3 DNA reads TGTGCCACCAGCAGAGATCAGTACTCGGACAGTTACAATTCACCCCTCCACTTT.

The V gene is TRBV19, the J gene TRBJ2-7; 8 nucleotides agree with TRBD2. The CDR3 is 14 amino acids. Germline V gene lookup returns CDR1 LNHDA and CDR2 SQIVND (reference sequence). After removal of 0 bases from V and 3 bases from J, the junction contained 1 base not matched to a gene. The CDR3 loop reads CASSIESGGYEQYF. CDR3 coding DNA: TGTGCCAGTAGTATAGAAAGCGGGGGCTACGAGCAGTACTTC.

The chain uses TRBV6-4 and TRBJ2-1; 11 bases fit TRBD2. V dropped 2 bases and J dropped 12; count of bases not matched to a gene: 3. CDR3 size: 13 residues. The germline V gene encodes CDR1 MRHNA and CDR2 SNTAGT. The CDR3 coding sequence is TGTGCCAGCAGTGACCTAGCGGGGGGAGTGCAGTTCTTC. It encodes CASSDLAGGVQFF.